This section outlines one T cell receptor (beta chain) sequence together with its context. The antigen is undetermined. The germline gives CDR1 SGHRS, CDR2 YFSETQ. J gave up 0 bases and V 7 bases, and 7 bases lay outside the gene matches. The CDR3 is made up of 15 amino acids. This specimen belongs to a study of cytomegalovirus exposure and HLA in healthy donors. Study-wide findings and caveats: The study recorded 164 TCR beta chains that were cytomegalovirus-associated. A subsequent analysis found that TCR clusters from the first cohort also tended to co-occur in the 120 or so validation repertoires, with 90% to 95% of cluster scores above 0.

TCRdb's table, derived via immunoSEQ multiplex PCR, lists solely in-frame clones and lacks some. The sample has more than 85,000 clones; about 94% are singletons. The specimen sequenced was PBMCs. The clonotype was recovered from a woman aged 18-30 years in good health and CMV-seronegative. V is TRBV5-1 and J is TRBJ1-5; 7 positions match TRBD1. CDR3 bases: TGCGCCAGCCGGGACAGCTTTAATAGCAATCAGCCCCAGCATTTT. This codes for CASRDSFNSNQPQHF.